This T cell receptor beta chain was retrieved from a study of T cell responses to AZD1222 COVID-19 vaccine. Worth noting for this clone: The antigen remains unidentified.

Study-level results: There were mostly white British donors and more females than males, and clonal diversity was possibly underestimated.

Germline loops: CDR1 KGHDR, CDR2 SFDVKD. Trimming took 1 base from V and 0 from J, leaving 6 bases between them. This CDR3 has 16 amino acids. Assay used: immunoSEQ multiplex PCR; TCRdb lists only in-frame clones, some missing. The table has about 99,000 clones, 90% seen once. This specimen consisted of peripheral blood, obtained on day 0 of AZD1222 vaccination. The sequence derives from an adult in good health. The rearrangement uses TRBV24-1 and TRBJ1-6; the D is unclear. Here the CDR3 reads CATSDFESSYNSPLHF. In DNA form, the CDR3 reads TGTGCCACCAGTGATTTTGAGAGCTCCTATAATTCACCCCTCCACTTT.